The 5 T cell receptor beta chains given below trace back to one sample, sequenced in a study of blood T cell repertoires in COVID-19. This table comes from immunoSEQ multiplex PCR, and its TCRdb copy is limited to in-frame clones, with some not included. The sample has tens of thousands of clones; over 70% are singletons. The sequencing input was peripheral blood. All receptors derive from a man older than 75 with active COVID-19.

The chain carries TRBV11-3 and TRBJ1-2; 7 bases are shared with TRBD1. V lost 5 bases to trimming and J lost 5 bases; unmatched junction nucleotides: 8. Germline CDR1 and CDR2: SGHNT and YENEEA. CDR3 size: 14 residues. CDR3 sequence (DNA): TGTGCCAGCAGCCCAGGGGGTGCGTTATATGGCTACACCTTC. The encoded protein is CASSPGGALYGYTF. The complete variable domain, with remaining parts taken from reference TRBV11-3 and TRBJ1-2, reads EAGVVQSPRYKIIEKKQPVAFWCNPISGHNTLYWYLQNLGQGPELLIRYENEEAVDDSQLPKDRFSAERLKGVDSTLKIQPAELGDSAVYLCASSPGGALYGYTFGSGTRLTVV.

The V and J genes are TRBV11-2 and TRBJ1-1, with 7 bases identical to TRBD1. The trim removed 6 bases at V and 2 bases at J, leaving 6 bases unmatched. Germline lookup yields CDR1 SGHAT and CDR2 FQNNGV. This CDR3 has 14 residues. CDR3 bases: TGTGCCAGCAGACAGACAGGGCTCAACACTGAAGCTTTCTTT. Translated: CASRQTGLNTEAFF. Combining the CDR3 with reference TRBV11-2 and TRBJ1-1 gives the whole variable domain EAGVAQSPRYKIIEKRQSVAFWCNPISGHATLYWYQQILGQGPKLLIQFQNNGVVDDSQLPKDRFSAERLKGVDSTLKIQPAKLEDSAVYLCASRQTGLNTEAFFGQGTRLTVV.

By its share, this clone is medium-sized. The CDR3 is CASSLKGQGASEAFF. The CDR3 region has the DNA TGCGCCAGCAGCTTGAAGGGACAGGGGGCCTCTGAAGCTTTCTTT. The rearrangement uses TRBV5-1 and TRBJ1-1, with 12 bases that match TRBD1. This CDR3 has 15 amino acids. The germline gives CDR1 SGHRS, CDR2 YFSETQ. After removal of 1 base from V and 6 bases from J, the junction contained 4 bases not matched to a gene.

J is TRBJ1-5 and V is TRBV27, with a weak D call TRBD1 (6 bases). The ends were cut back, 2 bases at V and 4 bases at J, with 12 bases in the middle. Germline lookup yields CDR1 MNHEY and CDR2 SMNVEV (reference sequence). The CDR3 runs 15 residues. This CDR3 is CASSLGSQGNQPQHF. The CDR3 DNA follows: TGTGCCAGCAGTTTAGGGTCCCAGGGGAATCAGCCCCAGCATTTT.

J is TRBJ2-2 and V is TRBV7-9; TRBD2 agrees at 7 bases. Germline V gene data show CDR1 as SEHNR and CDR2 as FQNEAQ (reference sequence). V shed 4 bases, J shed 6 bases, and the junction held 17 bases outside the gene matches. The CDR3 covers 18 residues. The CDR3 nucleotides read TGTGCCAGCAGCTCTCACGGGGGGTCCAGTCGGGTCTCCGGGGAGCTGTTTTTT. Translating it yields CASSSHGGSSRVSGELFF.